One and the same sample provided the 9 T cell receptor beta chains below, sequenced in a study of T cells in Graves' hyperthyroidism and ophthalmopathy. Amplification targeted TCR beta CDR3 regions from RNA transcripts. TCR CDR3 underwent first-round RT-PCR with the HTBI primer set. TCRdb reanalysed the multiplex PCR reads using MiXCR and keeps one entry per CDR3 protein. Among about 250,000 distinct CDR3 sequences listed, approximately 21% were seen once. The specimen was blood. Receptors originate from a man aged 25 to 40 with Graves' ophthalmopathy.

This clonotype appeared many times. The rearrangement uses TRBV18 and TRBJ2-3; D is undetermined. CDR1 and CDR2 (germline): KGHSH, LQKENI. V was shortened by 3 bases and J by 3 bases, with 4 bases between the two germline ends. The CDR3 has 12 amino acids. DNA of the CDR3: TGTGCCAGCTCACCTTGGACAGATACGCAGTATTTT. It yields the protein CASSPWTDTQYF.

The V call is TRBV5-1, the J call TRBJ2-5; 7 positions agree with TRBD1. The germline gives CDR1 SGHRS, CDR2 YFSETQ. V gave up 4 bases and J gave up 0 bases; unmatched junction bases: 21. CDR3 size: 20 residues. CDR3 in amino acids: CASSPGTALSSVLYQETQYF. DNA of the CDR3: TGCGCCAGCAGCCCCGGGACAGCTCTGTCTTCAGTCCTTTACCAAGAGACCCAGTACTTC.

There are many counts of this clonotype. The chain recombines TRBV2 with TRBJ2-1; 9 bases match TRBD2. Germline assignment: CDR1 SNHLY and CDR2 FYNNEI. This CDR3 comprises 15 residues. V lost 6 bases and J lost 6; bases outside the gene matches: 9. The CDR3, as DNA: TGTGCCAGCAGGGAGACTAGCGGTTATAGCAATGAGCAGTTCTTC. This translates into CASRETSGYSNEQFF. The variable domain in full, completed from reference TRBV2 and TRBJ2-1, reads EPEVTQTPSHQVTQMGQEVILRCVPISNHLYFYWYRQILGQKVEFLVSFYNNEISEKSEIFDDQFSVERPDGSNFTLKIRSTKLEDSAMYFCASRETSGYSNEQFFGPGTRLTVL.

This clonotype was picked up a small number of times. This chain joins TRBV28 and TRBJ2-1; no clear D gene. The V gene lost 5 bases and the J gene lost 0 bases, with 8 bases spanning the gap. Germline V gene sequence: CDR1 MDHEN, CDR2 SYDVKM. The CDR3 length is 14 residues. The CDR3 DNA reads as TGTGCCAGCAGTCGACCTCACTCCTACAATGAGCAGTTCTTC. It encodes CASSRPHSYNEQFF.

A few counts support this clonotype. V and J are TRBV12-3 or TRBV12-4 and TRBJ2-5; D unclear. This CDR3 has 13 amino acids. V lost 6 bases to trimming and J lost 1 base, with 9 bases between them. DNA of the CDR3: TGTGCCAGCAGCCCCCGGACCCAAGAGACCCAGTACTTC. It translates to CASSPRTQETQYF.

A few counts support this clonotype. The chain combines TRBV12-3 or TRBV12-4 with TRBJ2-7; D not resolved. V lost 2 bases and J lost 3, with 11 bases in between. This CDR3 contains 14 residues. This CDR3 reads CASSLKERRYEQYF. The DNA of the CDR3 is TGTGCCAGCAGTTTAAAAGAGCGACGCTACGAGCAGTACTTC.

This clonotype was seen a few times. This sequence joins TRBV30 and TRBJ1-2, with D possibly matching TRBD1 (6 bases). CDR1 GTSNPN and CDR2 SVGIG come from the germline V gene (reference sequence). The CDR3 has 12 residues. V gave up 3 bases and J gave up 8 bases, with 13 bases separating them. The CDR3 DNA follows: TGTGCCTGGAGGGTACAGGGAAGGGGCTACACCTTC. Translated, it gives CAWRVQGRGYTF.

This chain connects TRBV27 to TRBJ2-7; TRBD2 aligns across 7 bases. From germline, CDR1 is MNHEY and CDR2 SMNVEV (reference sequence). The V segment lost 8 bases and the J segment 0 bases; nucleotides outside the gene matches: 10. This CDR3 comprises 15 residues. CDR3 bases: TGTGCCAGCGGGTCCCCGGGCGGGAGCTCCTACGAGCAGTACTTC. Translation: CASGSPGGSSYEQYF.

The genes are TRBV7-2 and TRBJ1-5; D may be TRBD1 (5 bases). V was pared by 3 bases and J by 4 bases, with 13 bases between. This CDR3 has 15 residues. From germline, CDR1 is SGHTA and CDR2 FQGNSA. CDR3 DNA: TGTGCCAGCAGCTTCTGGGGCAGGACAAATCAGCCCCAGCATTTT. This sequence encodes CASSFWGRTNQPQHF.